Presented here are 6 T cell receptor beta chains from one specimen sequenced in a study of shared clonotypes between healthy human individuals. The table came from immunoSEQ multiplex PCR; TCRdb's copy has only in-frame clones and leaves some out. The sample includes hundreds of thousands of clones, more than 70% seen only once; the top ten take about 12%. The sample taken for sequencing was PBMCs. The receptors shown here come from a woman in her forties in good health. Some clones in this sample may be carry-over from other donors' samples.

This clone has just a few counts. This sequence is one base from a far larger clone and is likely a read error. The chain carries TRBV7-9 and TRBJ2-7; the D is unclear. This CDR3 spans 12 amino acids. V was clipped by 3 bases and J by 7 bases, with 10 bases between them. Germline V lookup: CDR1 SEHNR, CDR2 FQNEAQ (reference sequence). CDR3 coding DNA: TGTGCCAGCAGCTTTAGACTGGGGGAGCAGTACTTC. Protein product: CASSFRLGEQYF. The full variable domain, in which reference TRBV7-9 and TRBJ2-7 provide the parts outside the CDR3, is DTGVSQNPRHKITKRGQNVTFRCDPISEHNRLYWYRQTLGQGPEFLTYFQNEAQLEKSRLLSDRFSAERPKGSFSTLEIQRTEQGDSAMYLCASSFRLGEQYFGPGTRLTVT.

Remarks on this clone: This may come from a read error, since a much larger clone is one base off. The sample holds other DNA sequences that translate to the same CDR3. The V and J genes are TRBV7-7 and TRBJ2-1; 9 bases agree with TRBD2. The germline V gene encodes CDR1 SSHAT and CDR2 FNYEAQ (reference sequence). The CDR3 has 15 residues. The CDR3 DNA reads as TGTGCTAGCAGCCCGGGACTAGCTACACACAATGAGCAGTTCTTC. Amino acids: CASSPGLATHNEQFF.

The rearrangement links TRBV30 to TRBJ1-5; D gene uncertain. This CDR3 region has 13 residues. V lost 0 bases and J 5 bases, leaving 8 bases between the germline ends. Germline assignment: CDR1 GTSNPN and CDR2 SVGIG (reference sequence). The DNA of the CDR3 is TGTGCCTGGAGTGTCCTTGAGGATCAGCCCCAGCATTTT. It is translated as CAWSVLEDQPQHF.

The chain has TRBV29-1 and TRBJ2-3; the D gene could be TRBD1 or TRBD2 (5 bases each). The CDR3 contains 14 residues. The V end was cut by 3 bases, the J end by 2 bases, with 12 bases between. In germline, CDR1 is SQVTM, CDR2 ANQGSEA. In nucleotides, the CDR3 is TGCAGCGTTGATGGGGGTTCGGTCACAGATACGCAGTATTTT. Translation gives CSVDGGSVTDTQYF.

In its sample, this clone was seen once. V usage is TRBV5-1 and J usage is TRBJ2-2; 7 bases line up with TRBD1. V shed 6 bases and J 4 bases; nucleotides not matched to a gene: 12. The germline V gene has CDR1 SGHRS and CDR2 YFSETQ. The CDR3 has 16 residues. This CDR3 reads CASTPRRDSFTGELFF. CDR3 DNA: TGCGCCAGCACCCCCCGTAGGGACAGTTTCACCGGGGAGCTGTTTTTT.

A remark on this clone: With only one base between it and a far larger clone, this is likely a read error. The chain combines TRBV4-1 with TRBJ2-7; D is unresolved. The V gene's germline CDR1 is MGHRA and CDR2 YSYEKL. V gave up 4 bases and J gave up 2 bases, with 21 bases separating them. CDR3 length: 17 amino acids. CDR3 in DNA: TGCGCCAGCAGCCGACCCCTAACGACTTACACCCCCTACGAGCAGTACTTC. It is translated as CASSRPLTTYTPYEQYF.